A single sample gave rise to the 10 T cell receptor beta chains below, sequenced in a study of cytomegalovirus exposure and HLA in healthy donors. The PCR had 60 Vbeta and 13 Jbeta primers. The data were produced by immunoSEQ multiplex PCR, yet TCRdb's version contains in-frame clones alone and is incomplete. There are 120,000 or so clones in the sample; about three quarters occur only once, and 1% lies in the top ten. Sequenced: PBMCs. These receptors were taken from a human donor in good health.

The rearrangement uses TRBV15 and TRBJ1-5; no reliable D call. This CDR3 contains 14 residues. Germline loops: CDR1 LNHNV, CDR2 YYDKDF (reference sequence). Trimming removed 2 bases from V and 2 bases from J, with 7 bases in between. The CDR3 nucleotides are TGTGCCACCAGCAGAATATCTGGCAATCAGCCCCAGCATTTT. It codes for CATSRISGNQPQHF.

V usage is TRBV7-9 and J usage is TRBJ2-7; TRBD2 might be the D (6 bases). CDR1 SEHNR and CDR2 FQNEAQ come from the germline V gene (reference sequence). CDR3 length: 11 amino acids. With 8 bases removed from V and 7 bases from J, the gap between germline ends came to 12 bases. The DNA for the CDR3 is TGTGCCAGCGGTGGGGGAGGTGAGCAGTACTTC. Its protein product is CASGGGGEQYF.

The J gene is TRBJ2-7, the V gene TRBV27; 9 bases map to TRBD2. With V trimmed by 1 base and J by 3 bases, 4 bases remained unmatched. Germline V gene data show CDR1 as MNHEY and CDR2 as SMNVEV (reference sequence). The length of the CDR3 is 15 residues. The CDR3 loop is CASSLYASGVYEQYF. The CDR3 bases are TGTGCCAGCAGTTTATACGCTAGCGGGGTCTACGAGCAGTACTTC.

The chain carries TRBV25-1 and TRBJ2-3, with a possible D match to TRBD1 (5 bases). The CDR3 totals 12 residues. Germline V gives CDR1 MGHDK, CDR2 SYGVNS. Trimming cost V 6 bases and J 4 bases, with 8 bases left between them. The CDR3 sequence is CASSRDSDTQYF. In DNA, the CDR3 is TGTGCCAGCAGCAGGGATTCAGATACGCAGTATTTT.

The chain employs TRBV6-1 and TRBJ2-7; a possible D gene is TRBD1 (6 bases). Looked up from germline, CDR1 is MNHNS and CDR2 is SASEGT. This CDR3 is 15 amino acids long. Trimming took 5 bases from V and 1 from J, leaving 15 bases between them. The CDR3 sequence is CASSLEDSLSYEQYF. CDR3 bases: TGTGCCAGCAGTTTGGAGGACAGCTTATCCTACGAGCAGTACTTC.

The genes are TRBV7-9 and TRBJ1-2, with a weak D call TRBD1 (5 bases). The germline V gene has CDR1 SEHNR and CDR2 FQNEAQ (reference sequence). Deletions cut 10 bases from V and 2 bases from J, with 17 bases between. CDR3 length equals 14 residues. CDR3 nucleotide sequence: TGTGCCATTAACCCCTTCCAGGGAAACTATGGCTACACCTTC. Translating gives CAINPFQGNYGYTF.

V usage is TRBV6-1 and J usage is TRBJ2-1; the D gene is possibly TRBD2 (5 bases). The V end was cut by 7 bases, the J end by 4 bases, with 11 bases between. The CDR3 sequence is 13 residues long. CDR1 and CDR2 (germline): MNHNS, SASEGT. CDR3 region: CASKAGGYNEQFF. CDR3 nucleotide sequence: TGTGCCAGCAAGGCGGGCGGGTACAATGAGCAGTTCTTC.

This clone was detected only a few times. The chain combines TRBV6-1 with TRBJ2-7, with 8 bases that match TRBD2. Germline assignment: CDR1 MNHNS and CDR2 SASEGT. The V gene end was trimmed by 2 bases and the J gene end by 6 bases; junction bases not matched to a gene: 15. This CDR3 has 17 residues. The chain's CDR3 is CASSELAAGGLIGEQYF. The CDR3 nucleotides are TGTGCCAGCAGTGAATTGGCGGCGGGGGGCCTCATCGGCGAGCAGTACTTC.

This chain links TRBV5-4 with TRBJ2-1; tentative D call: TRBD2 (6 bases). V shed 4 bases and J shed 5 bases, with 19 bases lying between them. The length of the CDR3 is 16 residues. Germline CDR1 and CDR2: SGHNT and YYREEE (reference sequence). CDR3 protein: CASSPPGLVKNNEQFF. DNA of the CDR3: TGTGCCAGCAGCCCCCCGGGACTTGTAAAAAACAATGAGCAGTTCTTC.

V and J are TRBV6-5 and TRBJ2-1; a weak D match, TRBD1 (6 bases). V was shortened by 6 bases and J by 9 bases, with 15 bases between the two germline ends. The CDR3 is made up of 13 amino acids. Germline V gene data show CDR1 as MNHEY and CDR2 as SVGAGI. In DNA form, the CDR3 reads TGTGCCAGCAGCTACAGGGTAGAGGGTGAGCAGTTCTTC. Its translation is CASSYRVEGEQFF.